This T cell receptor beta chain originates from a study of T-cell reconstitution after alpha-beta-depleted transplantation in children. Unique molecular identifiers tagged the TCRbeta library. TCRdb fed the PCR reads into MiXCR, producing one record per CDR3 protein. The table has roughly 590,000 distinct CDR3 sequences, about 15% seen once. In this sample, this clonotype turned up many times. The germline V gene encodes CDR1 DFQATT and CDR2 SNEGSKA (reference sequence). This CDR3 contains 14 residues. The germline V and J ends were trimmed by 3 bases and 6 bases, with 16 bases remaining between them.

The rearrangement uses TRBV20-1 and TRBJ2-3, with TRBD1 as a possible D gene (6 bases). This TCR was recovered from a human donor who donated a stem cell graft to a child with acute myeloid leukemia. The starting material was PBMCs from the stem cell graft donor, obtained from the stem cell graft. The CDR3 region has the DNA TGCAGTGCTAGCCCCACAGGGAGAGGGGATACGCAGTATTTT. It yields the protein CSASPTGRGDTQYF.